The text below deals with one TCR beta chain. One end of the junction fails to match germline, which may point to a read error. Three rounds of nested PCR, following a modified ARM-PCR protocol, produced the TCRbeta library. TCRdb re-derived calls from the multiplex PCR reads in MiXCR, one entry per CDR3 protein. Among fewer than 150,000 distinct CDR3 sequences listed, around 61% were seen once. The sample comes from a study of tumor and adjacent non-tumor tissue in lung cancer. RNA was extracted from bulk tissue without any cell sorting. This sequence was found in a man between 60 and 75 years old with small cell lung cancer. The sample consisted of lung tumor tissue.

CDR3 region: CNARIRGATDTQYF. CDR3 in DNA: TGCAATGCTAGAATCAGGGGGGCCACAGATACGCAGTATTTT. The chain recombines TRBV20-1 with TRBJ2-3, with a tentative D call TRBD1 (7 bases). This CDR3 has 14 amino acids. Germline-derived CDR1 and CDR2 are DFQATT and SNEGSKA (reference sequence).